This TCR beta chain stems from a study of Ad26.COV2.S vaccination and SARS-CoV-2 variants. Study as a whole: Ad26.COV2.S shots went into the muscle once or twice, 56 days apart.

The treatment was: about 20 received Ad26.COV2.S at low or high dose, single or two shots; 5 received placebo; per-sample allocation not given. Samples analyzed were those drawn on day 63 after the first vaccine or placebo injection. An Ad26 vector carrying the Wuhan-strain SARS-CoV-2 spike served as the vaccine. Broader study findings: Measurements of TCR breadth and depth may have given underestimates of the total T cell responses.

The CDR3 length is 15 residues. The ends lost 7 bases at V and 8 bases at J; junction bases unmatched: 11. Germline V lookup: CDR1 SNHLY, CDR2 FYNNEI. Sequenced by immunoSEQ multiplex PCR; TCRdb stores in-frame clones only, minus some. The table lists 350,000 to 400,000 clones, approximately 89% of them singletons. In regard to this clone: The antigen is unknown.

The source material was peripheral blood, sampled in a trial of Ad26.COV2.S vaccine versus placebo. The rearrangement links TRBV2 to TRBJ1-4, with TRBD1 matching 9 bases. This sequence originates from a person aged 18-60 years who received the Ad26.COV2.S COVID-19 vaccine or a placebo. The CDR3 region is CASNPNRGRQEKLFF. For the CDR3, the DNA is TGTGCCAGCAATCCGAACAGGGGGCGGCAAGAAAAACTGTTTTTT.